This paragraph reports one T cell receptor (beta chain). The sample is drawn from a study of blood T cell repertoires in COVID-19. Across the whole study: The study drew acute and convalescent COVID-19 samples from the United States, Italy and Spain.

Methods used by the authors: The authors estimated nucleated cell counts from reference gene primer amplification. Profiling relied on immunoSEQ multiplex PCR, and the TCRdb table lists in-frame clones only, not all of them. That table supplies the V and J calls and clone size; D and trimming were determined from the DNA. The sample includes 45,000 to 65,000 clones, 85% to 95% seen only once; the top ten take 3% to 4%. Germline CDR1 is LNHDA and CDR2 is SQIVND (reference sequence). V was pared by 2 bases and J by 0 bases, with 17 bases between. This CDR3 comprises 18 residues. This sequence was found in a human donor in a cohort sampled during active COVID-19. The rearrangement uses TRBV19 and TRBJ1-5; D gene unclear. The sequencing input was peripheral blood. CDR3 amino acids: CASSISPRGRYSNQPQHF. In nucleotides, the CDR3 is TGTGCCAGTAGTATATCCCCCCGTGGCCGTTATAGCAATCAGCCCCAGCATTTT.